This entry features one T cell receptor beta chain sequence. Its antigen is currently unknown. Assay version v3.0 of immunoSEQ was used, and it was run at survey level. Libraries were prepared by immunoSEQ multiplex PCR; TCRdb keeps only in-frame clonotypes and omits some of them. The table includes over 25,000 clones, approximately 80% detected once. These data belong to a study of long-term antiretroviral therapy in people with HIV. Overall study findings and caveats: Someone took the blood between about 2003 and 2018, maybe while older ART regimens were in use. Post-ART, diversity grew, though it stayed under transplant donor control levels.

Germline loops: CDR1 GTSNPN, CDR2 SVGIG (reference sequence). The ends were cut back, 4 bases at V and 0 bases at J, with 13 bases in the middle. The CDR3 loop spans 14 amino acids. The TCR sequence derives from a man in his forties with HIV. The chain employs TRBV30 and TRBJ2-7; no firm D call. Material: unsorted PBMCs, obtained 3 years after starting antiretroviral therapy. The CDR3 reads CAWTPVVFSYEQYF. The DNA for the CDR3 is TGTGCCTGGACCCCGGTAGTGTTCTCCTACGAGCAGTACTTC.